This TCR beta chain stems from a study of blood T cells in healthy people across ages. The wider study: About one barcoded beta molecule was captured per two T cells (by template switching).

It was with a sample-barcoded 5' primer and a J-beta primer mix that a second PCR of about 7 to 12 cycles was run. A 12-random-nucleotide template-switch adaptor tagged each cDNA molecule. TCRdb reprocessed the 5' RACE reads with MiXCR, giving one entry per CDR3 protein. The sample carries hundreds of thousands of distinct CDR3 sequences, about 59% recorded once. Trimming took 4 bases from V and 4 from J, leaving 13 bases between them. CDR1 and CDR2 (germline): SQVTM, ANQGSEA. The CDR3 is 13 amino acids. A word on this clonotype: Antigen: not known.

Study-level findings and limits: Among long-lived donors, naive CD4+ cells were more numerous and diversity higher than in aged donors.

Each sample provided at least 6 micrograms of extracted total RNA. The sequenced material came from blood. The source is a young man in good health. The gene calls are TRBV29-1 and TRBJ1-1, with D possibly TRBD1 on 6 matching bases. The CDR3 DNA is TGCAGCGTTGTCGGGGGCGCCGGCACTGAAGCTTTCTTT. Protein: CSVVGGAGTEAFF.